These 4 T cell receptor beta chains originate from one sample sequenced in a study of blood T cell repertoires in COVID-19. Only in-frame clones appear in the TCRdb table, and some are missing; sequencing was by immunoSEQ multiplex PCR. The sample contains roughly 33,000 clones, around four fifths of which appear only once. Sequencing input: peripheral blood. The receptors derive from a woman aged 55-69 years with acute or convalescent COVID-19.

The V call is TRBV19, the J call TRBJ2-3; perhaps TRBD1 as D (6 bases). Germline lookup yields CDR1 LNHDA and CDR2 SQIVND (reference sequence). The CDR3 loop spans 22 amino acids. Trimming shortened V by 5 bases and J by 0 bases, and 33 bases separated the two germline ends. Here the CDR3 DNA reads TGTGCCAGTAGTGGGGGCCTGGGTAGGAGTAGCGAAATCGGTACTAGCACAGATACGCAGTATTTT. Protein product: CASSGGLGRSSEIGTSTDTQYF.

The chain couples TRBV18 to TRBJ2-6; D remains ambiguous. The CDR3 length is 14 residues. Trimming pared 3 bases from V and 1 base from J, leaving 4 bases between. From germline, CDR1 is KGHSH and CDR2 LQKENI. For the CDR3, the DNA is TGTGCCAGCTCACCGTTATCTGGGGCCAACGTCCTGACTTTC. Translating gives CASSPLSGANVLTF.

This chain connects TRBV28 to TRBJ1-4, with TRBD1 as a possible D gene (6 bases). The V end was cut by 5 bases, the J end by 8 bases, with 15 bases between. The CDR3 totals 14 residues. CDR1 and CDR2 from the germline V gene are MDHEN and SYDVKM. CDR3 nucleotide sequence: TGTGCCAGCAGTATACAGGGTGTGTTAGAAAAACTGTTTTTT. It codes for CASSIQGVLEKLFF.

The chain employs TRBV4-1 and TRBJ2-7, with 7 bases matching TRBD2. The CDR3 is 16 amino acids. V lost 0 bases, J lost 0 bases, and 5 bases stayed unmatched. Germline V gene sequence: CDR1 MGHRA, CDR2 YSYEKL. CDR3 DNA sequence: TGCGCCAGCAGCCAAGAGCTAGCGGTGGGCTCCTACGAGCAGTACTTC. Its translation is CASSQELAVGSYEQYF.